This T cell receptor beta chain came from a study of blood T cell repertoires in COVID-19. On the study more broadly: Samples representing acute and convalescent COVID-19 were sourced from the United States, Italy and Spain. In each case, the material was cDNA or gDNA derived from T cells, B-cell-depleted T cells, or PBMCs.

Original analysis: Estimation of nucleated cell counts was performed using reference gene primer amplification. Clones were sequenced by immunoSEQ multiplex PCR, and TCRdb holds only the in-frame ones, with some missing. The D gene and trimming were derived from the DNA, and the V and J assignments and clone size from that table. The table includes approximately 440,000 clones, approximately 90% detected once. The CDR3 has 14 residues. Per germline, CDR1 SGDLS and CDR2 YYNGEE. The V gene end was trimmed by 3 bases and the J gene end by 4 bases; junction bases not matched to a gene: 4. This TCR was recovered from a woman between 45 and 60 years old with COVID-19, enrolled during active disease. This chain links TRBV9 with TRBJ2-7, with TRBD1 identical over 10 bases. Specimen: peripheral blood. The CDR3 region has the DNA TGTGCCAGCAGCGAAGGGACAGGGGATTACGAGCAGTACTTC. This gives the protein CASSEGTGDYEQYF.